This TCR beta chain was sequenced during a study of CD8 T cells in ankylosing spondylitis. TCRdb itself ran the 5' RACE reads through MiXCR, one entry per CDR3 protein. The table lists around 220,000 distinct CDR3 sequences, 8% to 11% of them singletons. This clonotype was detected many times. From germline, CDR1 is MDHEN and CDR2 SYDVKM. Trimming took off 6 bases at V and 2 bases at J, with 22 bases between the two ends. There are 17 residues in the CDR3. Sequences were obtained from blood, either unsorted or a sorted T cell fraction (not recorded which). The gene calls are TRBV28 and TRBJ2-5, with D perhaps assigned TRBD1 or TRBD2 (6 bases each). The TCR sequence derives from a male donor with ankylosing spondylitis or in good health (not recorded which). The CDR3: CASRTAISTGTQETQYF. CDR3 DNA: TGTGCCAGCAGAACTGCGATTTCCACAGGGACTCAAGAGACCCAGTACTTC. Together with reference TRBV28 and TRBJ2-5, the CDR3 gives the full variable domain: DVKVTQSSRYLVKRTGEKVFLECVQDMDHENMFWYRQDPGLGLRLIYFSYDVKMKEKGDIPEGYSVSREKKERFSLILESASTNQTSMYLCASRTAISTGTQETQYFGPGTRLLVL.